This T cell receptor beta chain was documented in a study of cytomegalovirus exposure and HLA in healthy donors. Both 60 Vbeta primers and 13 Jbeta primers went into the PCR. Sequencing was performed with immunoSEQ multiplex PCR; in TCRdb, only in-frame clones are kept and a portion is missing. Of over 90,000 clones in the sample, 63% are singletons; the top ten hold 4% to 5.5%. Worth noting for this clone: Antigen: not known.

This donor lacks a recorded CMV serostatus. Points from the study as a whole: Upon later analysis, HLA-associated TCR beta chains proved more clonally expanded than other, equally common chains.

The TCR comes from a human donor in good health. Sequences were obtained from PBMCs.

In nucleotides, the CDR3 is TGTGCTAGTGGTTTGGGATCGACAGTTTTAAGCACAGATACGCAGTATTTT. This gives the protein CASGLGSTVLSTDTQYF. The chain recombines TRBV12-5 with TRBJ2-3; possibly TRBD1 for D (5 bases). CDR3 length: 17 amino acids. Germline V gene data show CDR1 as LGHNT and CDR2 as FRNRAP. Trimming stripped 1 base from V and 0 bases from J, with 14 bases between.